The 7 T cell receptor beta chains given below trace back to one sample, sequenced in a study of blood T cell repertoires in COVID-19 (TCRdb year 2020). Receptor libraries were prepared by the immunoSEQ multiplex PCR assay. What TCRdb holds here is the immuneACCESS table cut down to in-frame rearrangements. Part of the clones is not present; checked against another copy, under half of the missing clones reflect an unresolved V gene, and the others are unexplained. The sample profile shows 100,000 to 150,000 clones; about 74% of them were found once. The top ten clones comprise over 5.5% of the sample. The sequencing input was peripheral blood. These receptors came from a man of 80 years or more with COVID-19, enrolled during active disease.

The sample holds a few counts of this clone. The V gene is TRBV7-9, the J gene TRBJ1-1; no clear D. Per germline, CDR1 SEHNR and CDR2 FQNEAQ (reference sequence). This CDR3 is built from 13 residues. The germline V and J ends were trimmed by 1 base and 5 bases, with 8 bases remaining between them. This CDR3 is CASSLERETEAFF. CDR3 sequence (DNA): TGTGCCAGCAGCTTAGAGCGGGAAACTGAAGCTTTCTTT. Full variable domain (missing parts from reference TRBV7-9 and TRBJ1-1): DTGVSQNPRHKITKRGQNVTFRCDPISEHNRLYWYRQTLGQGPEFLTYFQNEAQLEKSRLLSDRFSAERPKGSFSTLEIQRTEQGDSAMYLCASSLERETEAFFGQGTRLTVV.

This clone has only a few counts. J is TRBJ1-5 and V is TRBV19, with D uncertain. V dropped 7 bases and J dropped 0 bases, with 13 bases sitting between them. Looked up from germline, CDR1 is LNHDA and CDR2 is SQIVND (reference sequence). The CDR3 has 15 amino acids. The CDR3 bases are TGTGCCAGTAATTCCCACATTAATAGCAATCAGCCCCAGCATTTT. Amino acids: CASNSHINSNQPQHF.

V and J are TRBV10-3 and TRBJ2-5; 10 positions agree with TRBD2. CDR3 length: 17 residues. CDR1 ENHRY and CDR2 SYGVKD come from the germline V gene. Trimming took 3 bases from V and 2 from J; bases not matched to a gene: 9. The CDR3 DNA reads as TGTGCCATCAGTGATCCCCCCGGACTAGCGGCACAAGAGACCCAGTACTTC. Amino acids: CAISDPPGLAAQETQYF.

For the CDR3, the DNA is TGTGCCAGCAGGCCTACCTCTAACTATGGCTACACCTTC. Translation: CASRPTSNYGYTF. This sequence joins TRBV28 and TRBJ1-2; D call uncertain. CDR1 MDHEN and CDR2 SYDVKM come from the germline V gene. Trimming took off 6 bases at V and 0 bases at J, with 8 bases between the two ends. The CDR3 spans 13 residues.

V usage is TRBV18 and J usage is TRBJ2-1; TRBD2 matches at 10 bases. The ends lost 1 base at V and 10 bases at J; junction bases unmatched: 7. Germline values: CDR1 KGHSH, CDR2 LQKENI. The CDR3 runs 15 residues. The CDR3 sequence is CASSPLSGRAGEQFF. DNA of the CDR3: TGTGCCAGCTCACCACTAAGCGGGAGGGCTGGGGAGCAGTTCTTC.

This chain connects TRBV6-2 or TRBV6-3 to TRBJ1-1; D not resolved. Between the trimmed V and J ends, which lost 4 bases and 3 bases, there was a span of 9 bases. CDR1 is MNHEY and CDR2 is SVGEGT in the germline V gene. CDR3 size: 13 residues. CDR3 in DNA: TGTGCCAGCAGTTCTGGGAGACACACTGAAGCTTTCTTT. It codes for CASSSGRHTEAFF.

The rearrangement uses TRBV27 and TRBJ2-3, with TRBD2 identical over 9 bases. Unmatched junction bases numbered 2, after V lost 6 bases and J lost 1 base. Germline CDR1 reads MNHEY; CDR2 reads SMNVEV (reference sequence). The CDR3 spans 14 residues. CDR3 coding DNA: TGTGCCAGCAGGAGGACTAGCGGCACAGATACGCAGTATTTT. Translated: CASRRTSGTDTQYF.